This T cell receptor beta chain appears in the sequencing data of a study of cytomegalovirus exposure and HLA in healthy donors. Primers included in the PCR were 60 Vbeta and 13 Jbeta primers. This table comes from immunoSEQ multiplex PCR, and its TCRdb copy is limited to in-frame clones, with some not included. The sample's table shows about 210,000 clones. Germline CDR1 reads SGHTA; CDR2 reads FQGNSA. This CDR3 spans 17 amino acids. V was trimmed by 5 bases and J by 4 bases, leaving 18 bases between them. Material: PBMCs. The V gene is TRBV7-2, the J gene TRBJ2-6; maybe TRBD1 (6 bases). The sequence was collected from a woman between 25 and 40 years old in good health and CMV-seropositive. CDR3: CASSPHQTGHGANVLTF. In DNA form, the CDR3 reads TGTGCCAGCAGCCCGCACCAAACAGGGCACGGGGCCAACGTCCTGACTTTC.